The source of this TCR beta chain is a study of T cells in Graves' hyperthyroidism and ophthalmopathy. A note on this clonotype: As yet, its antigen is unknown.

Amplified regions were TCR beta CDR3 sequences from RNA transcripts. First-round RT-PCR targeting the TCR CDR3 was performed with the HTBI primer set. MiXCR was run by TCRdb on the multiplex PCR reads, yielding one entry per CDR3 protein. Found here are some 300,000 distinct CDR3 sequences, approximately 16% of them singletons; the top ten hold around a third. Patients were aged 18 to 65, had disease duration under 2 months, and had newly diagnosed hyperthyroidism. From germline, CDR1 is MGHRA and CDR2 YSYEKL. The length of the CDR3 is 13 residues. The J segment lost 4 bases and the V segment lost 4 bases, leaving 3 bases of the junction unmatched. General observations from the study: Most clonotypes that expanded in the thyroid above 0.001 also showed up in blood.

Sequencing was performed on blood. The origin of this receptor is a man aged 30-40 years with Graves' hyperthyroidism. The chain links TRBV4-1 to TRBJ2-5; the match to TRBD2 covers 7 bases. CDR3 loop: CASSRLAGETQYF. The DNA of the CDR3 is TGCGCCAGCAGCCGATTAGCGGGAGAGACCCAGTACTTC.